The next 21 T cell receptor beta chains were all read from a single sample in a study of CD8+CD57+ T cells in acquired aplastic anemia. Profiling that covered TCR beta VDJ and CDR3 relied on genomic DNA as its template. One entry per CDR3 protein results from TCRdb running MiXCR on the reads. The repertoire includes about 70,000 distinct CDR3 sequences, 50% to 55% of them detected once, and approximately 8.3% sits in the top ten. The sample was sorted CD4+, CD8+, or CD8+CD57+ T cells (not recorded which) from PBMCs. These receptor sequences come from a human donor in good health, serving as a control.

The gene calls are TRBV28 and TRBJ2-1; the D is unclear. This CDR3 region has 13 residues. V was shortened by 3 bases and J by 5 bases, with 8 bases between the two germline ends. Germline CDR1 and CDR2: MDHEN and SYDVKM. The CDR3: CASSFLLDNEQFF. CDR3 nucleotide sequence: TGTGCCAGCAGTTTTCTGCTGGACAATGAGCAGTTCTTC.

Here the CDR3 reads CASSVGDRNNSPLHF. The DNA of the CDR3 is TGTGCCAGCAGCGTGGGGGACAGGAATAATTCACCCCTCCACTTT. J is TRBJ1-6 and V is TRBV25-1, with 8 nucleotides matching TRBD1. Trimming cost V 6 bases and J 5 bases; bases outside gene matches: 6. The CDR3 is 15 amino acids. Germline V gives CDR1 MGHDK, CDR2 SYGVNS.

V and J are TRBV20-1 and TRBJ2-7; TRBD2 is a possible D gene (6 bases). Germline CDR1 is DFQATT and CDR2 is SNEGSKA (reference sequence). This CDR3 region has 13 residues. Deletions cut 4 bases from V and 9 bases from J, with 19 bases between. The CDR3 loop is CSAIRTGRLVQYF. The CDR3 DNA follows: TGCAGTGCTATCCGGACGGGGAGGCTCGTGCAGTACTTC.

This clonotype qualifies as medium-sized. V and J are TRBV10-3 and TRBJ2-7; a weak D match, TRBD2 (6 bases). The germline CDR1 and CDR2 sequences are ENHRY and SYGVKD. This CDR3 has 13 amino acids. V was trimmed by 7 bases and J by 3 bases, leaving 13 bases between them. The DNA for the CDR3 is TGTGCCATCACCGACGGGAGTGACTACGAGCAGTACTTC. Translated, it gives CAITDGSDYEQYF.

The chain is built from TRBV24-1 and TRBJ2-7; D might be TRBD1 (6 bases). V lost 1 base and J 5 bases, leaving 29 bases between the germline ends. The length of the CDR3 is 20 residues. Germline assignment: CDR1 KGHDR and CDR2 SFDVKD. CDR3 region: CATSDLGTSASWINGHEQYV. CDR3 nucleotides: TGTGCCACCAGTGATTTAGGGACATCGGCCTCTTGGATTAACGGCCACGAGCAGTACGTC.

The chain combines TRBV20-1 with TRBJ2-7, with a tentative D call TRBD1 (6 bases). Germline V lookup: CDR1 DFQATT, CDR2 SNEGSKA (reference sequence). This CDR3 spans 13 amino acids. The ends were cut back, 6 bases at V and 3 bases at J, with 15 bases in the middle. CDR3 sequence (DNA): TGCAGTGCGAGCCAGACAGGCCGCTACGAGCAGTACTTC. Its protein is CSASQTGRYEQYF.

CDR3 bases: TGTGCCATCAGGACCGCACAGGGCTACGAGCAGTACTTC. It translates to CAIRTAQGYEQYF. The J gene is TRBJ2-7, the V gene TRBV10-3; D is perhaps TRBD1 (6 bases). There are 13 residues in the CDR3. V was trimmed by 6 bases and J by 3 bases, leaving 12 bases between them. Germline V lookup: CDR1 ENHRY, CDR2 SYGVKD.

This clonotype occurred once. This chain connects TRBV7-3 to TRBJ2-5, with a tentative D call TRBD2 (5 bases). The length of the CDR3 is 12 residues. Per the germline V gene, CDR1 is SGHTA and CDR2 is FQGTGA. With 6 bases removed from V and 4 bases from J, the gap between germline ends came to 9 bases. CDR3 sequence (DNA): TGTGCCAGCAGGGACTCTGGAGAGACCCAGTACTTC. It is translated as CASRDSGETQYF.

This chain connects TRBV7-2 to TRBJ2-7; 8 nucleotides agree with TRBD2. Per germline, CDR1 SGHTA and CDR2 FQGNSA. This CDR3 spans 13 amino acids. Trimming cost V 5 bases and J 3 bases; bases outside gene matches: 3. The CDR3, as DNA: TGTGCCAGCAGCCCGAGCGGGGGCTACGAGCAGTACTTC. This gives the protein CASSPSGGYEQYF.

This clonotype has at least ten counts. A much larger clone lies a single base off, so this may be a read error. The chain employs TRBV4-1 and TRBJ2-7, with 10 bases lining up with TRBD1. This CDR3 spans 14 amino acids. Germline V CDR1 and CDR2: MGHRA, YSYEKL. V lost 0 bases and J lost 9; bases outside the gene matches: 5. CDR3 in amino acids: CASSQETGGDGQYF. The CDR3 bases are TGCGCCAGCAGCCAAGAGACAGGGGGCGACGGGCAGTACTTC.

Ten or more counts support this clonotype. The chain has TRBV20-1 and TRBJ1-1; the match to TRBD1 covers 11 bases. Germline values: CDR1 DFQATT, CDR2 SNEGSKA (reference sequence). The CDR3 is 16 residues long. Trimming cost V 3 bases and J 5 bases; bases outside gene matches: 11. For the CDR3, the DNA is TGCAGTGCTAGGGGGGGGGACAGGGGGTTCTATACTGAAGCTTTCTTT. Translation: CSARGGDRGFYTEAFF.

This clonotype has a count of ten or more. The CDR3: CASSDRGTGGYNEQFF. CDR3 DNA sequence: TGTGCCAGCAGTGACAGAGGGACAGGAGGCTACAATGAGCAGTTCTTC. The rearrangement links TRBV6-4 to TRBJ2-1; TRBD1 aligns across 8 bases. The CDR3 has 16 residues. Trimming removed 2 bases from V and 3 bases from J; junction bases left unmatched: 6. CDR1 is MRHNA, CDR2 SNTAGT, per germline.

This clonotype showed up many times. This rearrangement joins TRBV11-2 to TRBJ1-3; no clear D. V shed 5 bases and J shed 8 bases, with 16 bases lying between them. The germline V gene has CDR1 SGHAT and CDR2 FQNNGV. The CDR3 is made up of 14 amino acids. The CDR3 nucleotides are TGTGCCAGCAGCGTAAGGTCCTCCCGAGACACCATATATTTT. Translated: CASSVRSSRDTIYF.

The V gene is TRBV20-1, the J gene TRBJ1-2; TRBD1 agrees at 7 bases. The germline gives CDR1 DFQATT, CDR2 SNEGSKA (reference sequence). V lost 3 bases, J lost 8 bases, and 12 bases stayed unmatched. There are 14 residues in the CDR3. The CDR3 DNA is TGCAGTGCTAGGCCCGACAGGGACGTTACGGGCTACACCTTC. Its translation: CSARPDRDVTGYTF.

J is TRBJ2-2 and V is TRBV9; 7 bases agree with TRBD2. Germline V gene lookup returns CDR1 SGDLS and CDR2 YYNGEE. The CDR3 is 16 residues long. After removal of 0 bases from V and 6 bases from J, the junction contained 8 bases not matched to a gene. The CDR3 reads CASSVGGGSEAGELFF. The CDR3, as DNA: TGTGCCAGCAGCGTAGGAGGCGGGAGCGAAGCCGGGGAGCTGTTTTTT.

The chain employs TRBV4-1 and TRBJ2-7; TRBD1 might be the D (6 bases). V lost 1 base and J lost 3, with 13 bases in between. Germline CDR1 is MGHRA and CDR2 is YSYEKL. The CDR3 is made up of 15 amino acids. The CDR3 sequence: CASSQGDIGNYEQYF. CDR3 sequence (DNA): TGCGCCAGCAGCCAAGGGGACATTGGAAACTACGAGCAGTACTTC.

The rearrangement uses TRBV12-3 or TRBV12-4 and TRBJ2-7, with D perhaps TRBD2 (6 bases). The CDR3 spans 13 residues. V dropped 7 bases and J dropped 5 bases, with 15 bases sitting between them. The CDR3 DNA follows: TGTGCCAGCACCTCCCGGGGGATCCACGAGCAGTACTTC. It translates to CASTSRGIHEQYF.

V gene TRBV7-9 combines with J gene TRBJ1-6; D may be TRBD1 (5 bases). V was shortened by 5 bases and J by 6 bases, with 14 bases between the two germline ends. The CDR3 contains 15 residues. Germline loops: CDR1 SEHNR, CDR2 FQNEAQ (reference sequence). The CDR3 spells CASSLGDGSNSPLHF. CDR3 nucleotide sequence: TGTGCCAGCAGCCTCGGGGACGGAAGTAATTCACCCCTCCACTTT. Complete variable domain (other parts from reference TRBV7-9 and TRBJ1-6): DTGVSQNPRHKITKRGQNVTFRCDPISEHNRLYWYRQTLGQGPEFLTYFQNEAQLEKSRLLSDRFSAERPKGSFSTLEIQRTEQGDSAMYLCASSLGDGSNSPLHFGNGTRLTVT.

The V gene is TRBV20-1, the J gene TRBJ2-5; no reliable D call. V gave up 3 bases and J gave up 1 base, with 15 bases separating them. CDR1 and CDR2 from the germline V gene are DFQATT and SNEGSKA (reference sequence). The CDR3 length is 15 residues. The CDR3 reads CSASWFGPSQETQYF. CDR3 nucleotides: TGCAGTGCTAGTTGGTTCGGACCTTCCCAAGAGACCCAGTACTTC.

The chain recombines TRBV11-2 with TRBJ2-7, with TRBD1 matching over 8 bases. The junction had 12 bases not matched to a gene; V was cut back by 5 bases and J by 6 bases. The germline gives CDR1 SGHAT, CDR2 FQNNGV. This CDR3 is 15 amino acids long. Here the CDR3 DNA reads TGTGCCAGCAGCCCATTGGGACAGGCCCAGGTCGAGCAGTACTTC. Translation: CASSPLGQAQVEQYF.

The J gene is TRBJ1-2, the V gene TRBV7-2, with 7 positions matching TRBD1. Per germline, CDR1 SGHTA and CDR2 FQGNSA. Trimming removed 5 bases from V and 8 bases from J; junction bases left unmatched: 5. This CDR3 contains 12 residues. This CDR3 is CASSPDRRGYTF. In DNA form, the CDR3 reads TGTGCCAGCAGCCCGGACAGGAGGGGCTACACCTTC.